The 3 T cell receptor beta chains reported below all come from one sample, sequenced in a study of cytomegalovirus exposure and HLA in healthy donors. Both 60 Vbeta primers and 13 Jbeta primers went into the PCR. TCRdb keeps only in-frame clones here, not all; method: immunoSEQ multiplex PCR. Altogether 110,000 or so clones are present, 74% being singletons, with the ten largest covering more than 2%. Sample: PBMCs. The source is a human donor in good health.

This clone was observed a handful of times. The rearrangement links TRBV7-6 to TRBJ2-7; 8 bases match TRBD1. Germline-derived CDR1 and CDR2 are SGHVS and FNYEAQ. The trim removed 1 base at V and 5 bases at J, leaving 7 bases unmatched. CDR3 length equals 15 residues. The CDR3 nucleotides are TGTGCCAGCAGCTTAGTGGGGGACAGGTCCCACGAGCAGTACTTC. It yields the protein CASSLVGDRSHEQYF.

J is TRBJ2-5 and V is TRBV19, with TRBD1 matching over 9 bases. The CDR3 contains 13 residues. The germline CDR1 and CDR2 sequences are LNHDA and SQIVND (reference sequence). With V trimmed by 7 bases and J by 3 bases, 3 bases remained unmatched. The CDR3 coding sequence is TGTGCCAGTAAGGGACAGGGAAAAGAGACCCAGTACTTC. Amino acid sequence: CASKGQGKETQYF.

This clone occurred a few times. The CDR3 sequence: CASSFLQGITQYF. The CDR3 DNA follows: TGTGCCAGCAGCTTCCTACAGGGGATTACGCAGTATTTT. V usage is TRBV5-6 and J usage is TRBJ2-3; 7 bases fit TRBD1. The CDR3 length is 13 residues. Germline lookup yields CDR1 SGHDT and CDR2 YYEEEE. Trimming took 2 bases from V and 8 from J; bases not matched to a gene: 5.